This T cell receptor beta chain was sequenced during a study of CD8 T cells in ankylosing spondylitis. Whole-study findings and limits: A motif of eight highly homologous TCR beta variants was seen as apparently characteristic of ankylosing spondylitis blood.

This clonotype occurred many times. Its matching antigen is unknown. One entry per CDR3 protein results from TCRdb running MiXCR on the 5' RACE reads. This table holds about 100,000 distinct CDR3 sequences, about 8.5% found once. Source material: blood, either unsorted or a sorted T cell fraction (not recorded which). The clonotype originates from a male donor with ankylosing spondylitis or in good health (not recorded which).

The CDR3 nucleotides are TGTGCCATCAGTACAGGGGCTAGCACAGATACGCAGTATTTT. This encodes CAISTGASTDTQYF. The genes are TRBV10-3 and TRBJ2-3, with TRBD1 matching 7 bases. Looked up from germline, CDR1 is ENHRY and CDR2 is SYGVKD. The trim removed 5 bases at V and 0 bases at J, leaving 2 bases unmatched. This CDR3 is built from 14 residues.